The 10 T cell receptor beta chains below come from one sample, sequenced in a study of T cells in Graves' hyperthyroidism and ophthalmopathy. What was amplified from RNA transcripts were TCR beta CDR3 regions. A first-round RT-PCR of the TCR CDR3 used the HTBI primer set. Via MiXCR, TCRdb re-called the multiplex PCR reads, giving one row per CDR3 protein. The sample carries over 700,000 distinct CDR3 sequences, approximately 19% recorded once. Sequencing was performed on blood. These receptors all stem from a woman aged 50 to 65 with Graves' hyperthyroidism that later progressed to Graves' ophthalmopathy.

A few counts support this clonotype. This clone may be a read error of a much larger clone one base away. The chain combines TRBV3-1 with TRBJ1-2; D gene ambiguous. The CDR3 length is 15 residues. Trimming cost V 4 bases and J 1 base, with 13 bases left between them. Germline-derived CDR1 and CDR2 are LGHDT and YNNKEL (reference sequence). CDR3 DNA sequence: TGTGCCAGCAGCCGATCCGGAGGAAGTAACTATGGCTACACCTTC. Translation gives CASSRSGGSNYGYTF.

The chain couples TRBV20-1 to TRBJ2-1, with D unresolved. The length of the CDR3 is 14 residues. The germline CDR1 and CDR2 sequences are DFQATT and SNEGSKA (reference sequence). Trimming took 1 base from V and 7 from J, leaving 14 bases between them. CDR3 region: CSARALKGWNEQFF. The DNA for the CDR3 is TGCAGTGCTAGAGCCCTTAAGGGCTGGAATGAGCAGTTCTTC.

This clonotype was seen a handful of times. The V call is TRBV12-3 or TRBV12-4, the J call TRBJ2-3, with 11 bases lining up with TRBD2. The CDR3 extends over 16 amino acids. V shed 4 bases, J shed 2 bases, and the junction held 5 bases outside the gene matches. In DNA form, the CDR3 reads TGTGCCAGCAGTTCGGGACTAGCGGACGACACAGATACGCAGTATTTT. It codes for CASSSGLADDTDTQYF.

This chain connects TRBV7-8 to TRBJ2-5, with 10 bases lining up with TRBD2. The CDR3 loop spans 18 amino acids. The germline gives CDR1 SGHVS, CDR2 FQNEAQ. Trimming removed 1 base from V and 2 bases from J; junction bases left unmatched: 10. The CDR3 reads CASSLVKLAGSSQETQYF. The CDR3 DNA reads TGTGCCAGCAGCTTAGTAAAACTAGCGGGGTCGTCACAAGAGACCCAGTACTTC. Full variable domain (missing parts from reference TRBV7-8 and TRBJ2-5): GAGVSQSPRYKVAKRGQDVALRCDPISGHVSLFWYQQALGQGPEFLTYFQNEAQLDKSGLPSDRFFAERPEGSVSTLKIQRTQQEDSAVYLCASSLVKLAGSSQETQYFGPGTRLLVL.

This chain joins TRBV24-1 and TRBJ2-1; D unclear. Germline CDR1 and CDR2: KGHDR and SFDVKD. V was trimmed by 3 bases and J by 9 bases, leaving 17 bases between them. CDR3 length equals 15 residues. For the CDR3, the DNA is TGTGCCACCAGTGATCGCGACGGCCTAAGGATTGAGCAGTTCTTC. Its protein is CATSDRDGLRIEQFF.

The CDR3 nucleotides read TGCAGCGTTATCCCGGGCCAGTCCTATGGCTACACCTTC. It yields the protein CSVIPGQSYGYTF. The V and J genes are TRBV29-1 and TRBJ1-2; D ambiguous. CDR3 length: 13 amino acids. Germline CDR1 reads SQVTM; CDR2 reads ANQGSEA. The ends were cut back, 5 bases at V and 4 bases at J, with 14 bases in the middle.

The gene calls are TRBV19 and TRBJ1-5; TRBD1 agrees at 7 bases. J lost 0 bases, V lost 7 bases, and 6 bases had no gene match. Germline V gene sequence: CDR1 LNHDA, CDR2 SQIVND (reference sequence). This CDR3 spans 15 amino acids. CDR3 region: CASIPTGNSNQPQHF. The CDR3 nucleotides are TGTGCCAGTATTCCGACAGGGAATAGCAATCAGCCCCAGCATTTT.

In this sample, this clonotype turned up many times. The V and J genes are TRBV12-3 or TRBV12-4 and TRBJ1-1; TRBD1 aligns across 7 bases. The CDR3 totals 13 residues. Unmatched junction bases numbered 6, after V lost 7 bases and J lost 4 bases. CDR3: CASIAPGGTEAFF. As DNA, the CDR3 is TGTGCCAGCATTGCCCCAGGGGGCACTGAAGCTTTCTTT.

This clonotype was detected many times. The chain joins TRBV11-3 to TRBJ2-3; the match to TRBD2 covers 12 bases. The germline V gene has CDR1 SGHNT and CDR2 YENEEA. The CDR3 loop spans 17 amino acids. The junction had 9 bases not matched to a gene; V was cut back by 5 bases and J by 3 bases. The CDR3 reads CASSRRASGGGTDTQYF. The CDR3 region has the DNA TGTGCCAGCAGCCGTCGTGCTAGCGGGGGGGGTACAGATACGCAGTATTTT.

Of note for this clonotype: A much larger clone lies one base from this, so it may be a read error. The CDR3 does not end in the conserved phenylalanine or tryptophan, so this is likely a read error. The rearrangement uses TRBV12-3 or TRBV12-4 and TRBJ2-1; TRBD1 might be the D (5 bases). Trimming took off 3 bases at V and 0 bases at J, with 9 bases between the two ends. The CDR3 contains 15 residues. The CDR3 coding sequence is TGTGCCAGCAGTTTTGGACACGGCTCCTACAATGAGCAGTTCCTC. Amino acid sequence: CASSFGHGSYNEQFL.